This TCR beta chain is from a study of identical twins. MiXCR, run by TCRdb on the 5' RACE reads, gives a single entry per CDR3 protein. Of 1.5 million to 2 million distinct CDR3 sequences listed, roughly 35% are singletons. There were only healthy Caucasians among the donors. Germline V gene lookup returns CDR1 DFQATT and CDR2 SNEGSKA (reference sequence). CDR3 length: 12 amino acids. Sequencing was carried out using cord blood. The rearrangement joins TRBV20-1 to TRBJ2-3; 10 nucleotides line up with TRBD2. The source of this sequence is a newborn girl in good health. The CDR3 DNA is TGCAGCGGGACTAGCGTACCAGATACGCAGTATTTT. Amino acid sequence: CSGTSVPDTQYF.